The rows below give T cell receptor beta chains drawn from one sample of a study of cytomegalovirus exposure and HLA in healthy donors. Data came from immunoSEQ multiplex PCR; TCRdb stores just in-frame clones and leaves some out. The data show approximately 200,000 clones, 75% to 80% seen once. The sequencing sample was made of PBMCs. These receptors all stem from a man aged 18 to 29 in good health and CMV-seronegative. Both conserved end residues are part of each CDR3. The size field is filled for only some rows; it gives once, few, many or a size class.

>NA|TRBV5-1|NA
CASSLSGKSSYEQYF
>TRBJ1-1|TRBV29-1|NA
CSVLGTVGMNTEAFF
>TRBJ1-1|TRBV6-5|few
CASSDRQGVKAFF
>TRBJ2-1|TRBV5-1|NA
CASSSNRVDNEQFF
>TRBJ1-4|TRBV6-5|NA
CASSYDTGNEKLFF
>TRBJ2-2|TRBV4-1|NA
CASSEDPTGATGELFF
>TRBJ2-1|TRBV5-4|NA
CASSTSGPTYNEQFF
>TRBJ2-7|TRBV6-6|NA
CATLGLAGGNEQYF
>TRBJ2-3|TRBV7-6|NA
CASSHLPGVAQGAGTDTQYF
>TRBJ2-3|TRBV5-4|NA
CASSVDQGRRTDTQYF
>TRBJ2-7|TRBV7-9|once
CASSLAGSYEQYF
>TRBJ2-1|TRBV11-3|NA
CASSPGSGGDEQFF
>TRBJ2-3|TRBV10-3|NA
CAISEYETSNTDTQYF
>TRBJ1-1|TRBV7-9|NA
CSSSPPGADTEAFF
>TRBJ2-3|TRBV29-1|NA
CSVGLFSTDTQYF
>TRBJ2-1|TRBV2|NA
CAAGSSYNEQFF
>TRBJ1-5|TRBV19|NA
CASSIGDSRNQPQHF
>TRBJ2-5|TRBV7-7|few
CASSLVNRGTQETQYF
>TRBJ2-2|TRBV5-1|NA
CASSPWLAGGSGELFF
>TRBJ1-1|TRBV4-2|NA
CASTPGMNTEAFF
>TRBJ1-1|TRBV11-2|once
CASSPEGGGRGMRAFF
>TRBJ2-6|TRBV4-3|NA
CASSPRGSGANVLTF
>TRBJ2-4|TRBV4-2|NA
CASSQYDPGAKNIQYF
>TRBJ2-3|TRBV5-6|NA
CASSLGLPEATDTQYF
>TRBJ1-1|TRBV7-2|NA
CASSLDWARNTEAFF
>TRBJ2-5|TRBV18|NA
CASSHGTGQETQYF
>TRBJ2-7|TRBV11-2|NA
CASSLESRTSGSWEQYF
>TRBJ2-7|TRBV7-9|NA
CASSGKTGSVREQYF
>TRBJ1-2|TRBV29-1|NA
CSATAGGTYGYTF
>TRBJ2-5|TRBV7-9|once
CASSLALGQQETQYF
>TRBJ1-4|TRBV19|NA
CASSISQGGGNEKLFF
>TRBJ2-7|TRBV7-9|NA
CASSAPRGRRDEQYF
>TRBJ2-1|TRBV7-3|NA
CASSVQGDGNEQFF
>TRBJ1-4|TRBV14|NA
CASSHRGQGQDEKLFF
>TRBJ2-3|TRBV2|NA
CASSGAFITGTTTDTQYF
>TRBJ2-4|TRBV18|few
CASSPLTGSKGGIQYF
>TRBJ1-3|TRBV10-3|NA
CAISDRGAGNTIYF
>TRBJ1-5|TRBV7-9|once
CASSLDGQGGGQPQHF
>TRBJ2-2|TRBV6-5|NA
CASSRRDGGELFF
>TRBJ2-5|TRBV19|NA
CASSIWTSGSETQYF
>TRBJ1-2|TRBV30|NA
CAWRATGGASLYGYTF
>TRBJ1-1|TRBV6-1|NA
CASSTNQVAEAFF
>TRBJ1-5|TRBV30|once
CAWSRTAKDQPQHF
>TRBJ2-7|TRBV5-1|NA
CASSLGPGQGSWYEQYF
>TRBJ1-1|TRBV25-1|NA
CASSSRTGVANTEAFF
>TRBJ2-5|TRBV6-5|NA
CASSLRTSGTTQYF
>TRBJ2-2|TRBV7-2|NA
CASSLRGGDTGELFF
>TRBJ1-4|TRBV6-1|NA
CASSESRDRGAFNEKLFF
>TRBJ2-7|TRBV29-1|NA
CSVLSGQTYEQYF